The clone carrying this T cell receptor (beta chain) was found a few times. Antigen unknown. Produced via immunoSEQ multiplex PCR; TCRdb's table is partial and in-frame only. The sample contains 60,000 or so clones, roughly 57% of which appear only once. The data belong to a study of cytotoxic CD8 clonotypes in ibrutinib-treated CLL. V was shortened by 3 bases and J by 1 base, with 13 bases between the two germline ends. The CDR3 covers 16 residues. The germline CDR1 and CDR2 sequences are LNHDA and SQIVND (reference sequence). Study-level findings and limits: Treatment saw public clonotypes, which were uncommon, either contract or stay stable. The study found clonality rose at ibrutinib response, then fell toward baseline at progression. Baseline clonality exceeded age-matched healthy donors and tracked circulating CD8+ T-cell counts.

The sample in question was PBMCs, obtained after 12 months of ibrutinib treatment. The chain has TRBV19 and TRBJ2-4; D not resolved. The clonotype originates from a human donor with chronic lymphocytic leukemia. The CDR3 DNA reads TGTGCCAGTAGTATGCCAGGTTATCGGGCCAAAAACATTCAGTACTTC. Translating gives CASSMPGYRAKNIQYF.